This paragraph reports one TCR beta chain. Trimming at V came to 2 bases and at J to 5 bases, leaving 5 bases not matched to a gene. The CDR3 runs 14 residues. Germline assignment: CDR1 MDHEN and CDR2 SYDVKM. Original processing methods: Cell counts per sample came from amplifying reference gene primers. This table comes from immunoSEQ multiplex PCR, and its TCRdb copy is limited to in-frame clones, with some not included. Clonal size and the V and J genes are those of that table, whereas D and trimming came from the DNA. The table has about 210,000 clones, 82% seen once. These data originate in a study of blood T cell repertoires in COVID-19. In the study overall: The analysed material was cDNA or gDNA that came from T cells, B-cell-depleted T cells, or PBMCs.

Enrollment of patients from Seattle took place during active infection, with longitudinal follow-up. Specimen: peripheral blood. The receptor was derived from a woman in her 70s with COVID-19, enrolled during active disease. V usage is TRBV28 and J usage is TRBJ1-2, with TRBD1 matching over 7 bases. The CDR3 nucleotides read TGTGCCAGCAGTTTACAGCTACAGGGGTATGGCTACACCTTC. Its translation is CASSLQLQGYGYTF.